This T cell receptor (beta chain) is drawn from a study of blood T cell repertoires in COVID-19. About the study: Samples representing acute and convalescent COVID-19 were sourced from the United States, Italy and Spain. PBMCs, B-cell-depleted T cells, or T cells were the source of the cDNA or gDNA that made up the material.

Original handling: Amplification with reference gene primers provided the estimates of nucleated cell counts. Assay: immunoSEQ multiplex PCR; the TCRdb copy retains only in-frame clones and omits some. The DNA gave D and trimming, while V, J and clone size come from that table. The sample contains around 97,000 clones, 84% of which appear only once. This CDR3 is 12 amino acids long. Germline V CDR1 and CDR2: SEHNR, FQNEAQ (reference sequence). V dropped 4 bases and J dropped 5 bases, with 8 bases sitting between them. The sequenced material came from peripheral blood. V gene TRBV7-9 combines with J gene TRBJ1-2; maybe TRBD1 (5 bases). This TCR derives from a human donor in a cohort sampled during active or convalescent COVID-19. CDR3 in amino acids: CASSSTVYGYTF. CDR3 DNA sequence: TGTGCCAGCAGCTCGACAGTATATGGCTACACCTTC.